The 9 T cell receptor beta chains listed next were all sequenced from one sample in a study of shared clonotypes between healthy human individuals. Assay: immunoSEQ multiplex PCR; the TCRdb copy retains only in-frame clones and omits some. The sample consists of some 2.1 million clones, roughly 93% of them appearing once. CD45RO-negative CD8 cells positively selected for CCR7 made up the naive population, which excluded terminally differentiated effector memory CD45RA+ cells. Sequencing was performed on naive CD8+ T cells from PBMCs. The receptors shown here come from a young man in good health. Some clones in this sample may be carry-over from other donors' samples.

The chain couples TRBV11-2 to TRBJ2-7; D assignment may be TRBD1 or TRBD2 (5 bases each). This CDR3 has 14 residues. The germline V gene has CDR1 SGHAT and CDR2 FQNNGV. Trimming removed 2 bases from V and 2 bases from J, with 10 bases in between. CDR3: CASSLRGVPYEQYF. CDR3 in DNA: TGTGCCAGCAGCTTACGAGGGGTACCCTACGAGCAGTACTTC.

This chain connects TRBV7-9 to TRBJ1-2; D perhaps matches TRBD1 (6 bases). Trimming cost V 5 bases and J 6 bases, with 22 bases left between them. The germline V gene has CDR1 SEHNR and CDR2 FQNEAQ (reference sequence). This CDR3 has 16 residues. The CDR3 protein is CASSPLRGAPQDGYTF. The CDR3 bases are TGTGCCAGCAGCCCCCTTAGGGGGGCGCCTCAGGATGGCTACACCTTC. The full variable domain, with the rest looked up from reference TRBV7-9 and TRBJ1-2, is DTGVSQNPRHKITKRGQNVTFRCDPISEHNRLYWYRQTLGQGPEFLTYFQNEAQLEKSRLLSDRFSAERPKGSFSTLEIQRTEQGDSAMYLCASSPLRGAPQDGYTFGSGTRLTVV.

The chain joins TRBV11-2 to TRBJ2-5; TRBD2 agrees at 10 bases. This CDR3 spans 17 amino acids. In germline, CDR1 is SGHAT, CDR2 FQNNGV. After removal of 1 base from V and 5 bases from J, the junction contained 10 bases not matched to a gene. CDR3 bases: TGTGCCAGCAGCTTAGCTCCCGGGACTAGCGAAGTCGAGACCCAGTACTTC. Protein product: CASSLAPGTSEVETQYF.

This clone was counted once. CDR3 loop: CASSLPGSGEAFF. CDR3 DNA sequence: TGTGCCAGCAGTCTCCCAGGGAGCGGTGAAGCTTTCTTT. The rearrangement uses TRBV2 and TRBJ1-1; possibly TRBD1 for D (5 bases). V lost 5 bases and J 7 bases, leaving 14 bases between the germline ends. Germline V gives CDR1 SNHLY, CDR2 FYNNEI. The CDR3 has 13 residues.

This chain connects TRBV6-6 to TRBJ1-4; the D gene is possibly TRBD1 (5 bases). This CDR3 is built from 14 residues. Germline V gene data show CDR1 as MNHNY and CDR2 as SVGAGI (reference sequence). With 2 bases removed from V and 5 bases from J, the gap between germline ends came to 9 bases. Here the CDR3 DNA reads TGTGCCAGCAGTTACCGACAGACAAATGAAAAACTGTTTTTT. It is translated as CASSYRQTNEKLFF.

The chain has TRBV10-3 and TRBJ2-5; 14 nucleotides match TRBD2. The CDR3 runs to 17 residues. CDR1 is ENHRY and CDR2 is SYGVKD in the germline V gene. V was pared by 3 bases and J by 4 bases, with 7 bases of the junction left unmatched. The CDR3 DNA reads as TGTGCCATCAGTGACCCCGGGACTAGCGGGAGTCTAGAGACCCAGTACTTC. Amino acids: CAISDPGTSGSLETQYF.

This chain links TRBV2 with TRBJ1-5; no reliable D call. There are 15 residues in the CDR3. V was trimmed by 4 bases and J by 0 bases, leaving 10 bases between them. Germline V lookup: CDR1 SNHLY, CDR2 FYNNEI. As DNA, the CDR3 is TGTGCCAGCAGTGTAGACACCTATAGCAATCAGCCCCAGCATTTT. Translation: CASSVDTYSNQPQHF.

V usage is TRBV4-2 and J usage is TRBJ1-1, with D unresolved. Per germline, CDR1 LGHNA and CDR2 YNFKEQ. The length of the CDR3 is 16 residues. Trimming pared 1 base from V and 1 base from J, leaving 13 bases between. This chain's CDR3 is CASSQVSEGTNTEAFF. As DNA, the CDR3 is TGTGCCAGCAGCCAAGTGAGTGAGGGCACGAACACTGAAGCTTTCTTT.

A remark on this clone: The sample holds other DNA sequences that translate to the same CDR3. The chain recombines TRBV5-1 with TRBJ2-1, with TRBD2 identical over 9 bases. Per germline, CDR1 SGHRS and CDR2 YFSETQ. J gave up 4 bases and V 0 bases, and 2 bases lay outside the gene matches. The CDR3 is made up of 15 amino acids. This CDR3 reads CASSLALAGYNEQFF. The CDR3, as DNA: TGCGCCAGCAGCTTGGCGCTAGCGGGATACAATGAGCAGTTCTTC.